This T cell receptor beta chain stems from a study of T cells in Graves' hyperthyroidism and ophthalmopathy. Uncontrolled infection, other autoimmune disease, pregnancy or lactation excluded patients. The diagnoses drew upon clinical symptoms, serum thyroxine and TRAb, thyroid ultrasound and orbital computed tomography. Researchers took RNA transcripts and amplified the TCR beta CDR3 regions from them. A first-round RT-PCR of the TCR CDR3 used the HTBI primer set. TCRdb re-called the multiplex PCR reads with MiXCR, one entry per CDR3 protein. The data show 500,000 to 600,000 distinct CDR3 sequences, over 45% seen once. The V segment lost 5 bases and the J segment 6 bases; nucleotides outside the gene matches: 8. This CDR3 region has 15 residues. Germline CDR1 reads SGHVS; CDR2 reads FQNEAQ. This clonotype was seen only a few times. Its antigen is unidentified. Regarding the study as a whole: In the blood, most expanded thyroid clonotypes above 0.001 appeared as well.

The chain combines TRBV7-8 with TRBJ2-2, with 8 bases aligning to TRBD2. This receptor was taken from an adult woman with Graves' disease, either hyperthyroidism or ophthalmopathy (not recorded which). The sequenced material came from peripheral blood or thyroid tissue (not recorded which). This CDR3 reads CASSPGTSSSGELFF. CDR3 in DNA: TGTGCCAGCAGCCCCGGGACTAGTAGCTCCGGGGAGCTGTTTTTT.